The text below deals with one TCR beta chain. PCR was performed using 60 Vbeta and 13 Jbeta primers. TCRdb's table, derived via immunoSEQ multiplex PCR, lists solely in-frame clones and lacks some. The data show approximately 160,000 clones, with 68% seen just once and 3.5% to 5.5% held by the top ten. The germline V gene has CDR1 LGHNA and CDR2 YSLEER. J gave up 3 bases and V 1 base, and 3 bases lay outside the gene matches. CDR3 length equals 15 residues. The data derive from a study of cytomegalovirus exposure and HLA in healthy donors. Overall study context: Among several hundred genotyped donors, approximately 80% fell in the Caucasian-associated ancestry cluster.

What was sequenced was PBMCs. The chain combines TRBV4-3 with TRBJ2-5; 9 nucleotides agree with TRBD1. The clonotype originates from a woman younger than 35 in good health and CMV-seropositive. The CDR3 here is CASSQVGQGKETQYF. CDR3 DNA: TGCGCCAGCAGCCAAGTCGGACAGGGGAAAGAGACCCAGTACTTC.